A selection of T cell receptor beta chains follows, all from one sample in a study of cytomegalovirus exposure and HLA in healthy donors. Using immunoSEQ multiplex PCR, the repertoire was profiled, and TCRdb retains in-frame clones only, with some absent. Of 110,000 to 150,000 clones listed, approximately 84% are singletons. Sequenced material: PBMCs. These receptors were collected from a woman in her twenties or thirties in good health and CMV-seronegative. Both conserved end residues are part of each CDR3. D genes are given only for firm matches. Clone size appears in some rows only: once, few, many, or a class for an expanded clone.

clone size	D gene	V gene	J gene	CDR3 length	CDR3 protein	CDR3 DNA
.	TRBD1	TRBV27	TRBJ2-7	16	CASSINGDRLDYEQYF	TGTGCCAGCAGCATTAATGGGGACAGGCTCGACTACGAGCAGTACTTC
.	.	TRBV2	TRBJ2-7	15	CASSEMRDYSYEQYF	TGTGCCAGCAGTGAAATGAGGGATTACTCCTACGAGCAGTACTTC
.	.	TRBV10-3	TRBJ2-5	15	CAISESRLGQETQYF	TGTGCCATCAGTGAGTCGAGACTGGGCCAAGAGACCCAGTACTTC
.	TRBD2	TRBV19	TRBJ2-7	15	CASSISGGAFGEQYF	TGTGCCAGTAGTATTAGCGGGGGGGCCTTCGGCGAGCAGTACTTC
.	TRBD1	TRBV5-1	TRBJ2-5	14	CASSFQGASETQYF	TGCGCCAGCAGCTTTCAGGGGGCCTCTGAGACCCAGTACTTC
.	.	TRBV6-1	TRBJ1-6	16	CASSEYGPSNNSPLHF	TGTGCCAGCAGTGAATATGGGCCCTCCAATAATTCACCCCTCCACTTT
few	TRBD1	TRBV6-5	TRBJ1-1	15	CASSSPTGGNTEAFF	TGTGCCAGCAGTTCGCCGACAGGGGGCAACACTGAAGCTTTCTTT
.	TRBD2	TRBV5-4	TRBJ2-7	14	CASGPLGGENEQYF	TGTGCCAGCGGGCCTCTCGGGGGGGAAAACGAGCAGTACTTC
.	TRBD2	TRBV5-6	TRBJ2-1	17	CASSSITSGGAYNEQFF	TGTGCCAGCAGCTCCATTACTAGCGGGGGGGCTTATAATGAGCAGTTCTTC
.	.	TRBV5-1	TRBJ1-1	14	CASSLAGVGTEAFF	TGCGCCAGCAGCTTGGCAGGGGTGGGCACTGAAGCTTTCTTT
.	TRBD2	TRBV5-1	TRBJ2-7	15	CASSTGLAGVYEQYF	TGCGCCAGCAGCACGGGACTAGCGGGGGTCTACGAGCAGTACTTC
.	.	TRBV7-2	TRBJ1-2	14	CASSLGPGPYGYTF	TGTGCCAGCAGCTTAGGTCCAGGCCCCTATGGCTACACCTTC
once	.	TRBV19	TRBJ1-2	17	CASSISSGSRSNYGYTF	TGTGCCAGTAGTATCTCGTCAGGGTCCCGATCCAACTATGGCTACACCTTC
.	TRBD1	TRBV28	TRBJ2-7	12	CASRHRGDEQYF	TGTGCCAGCAGACACAGGGGAGACGAGCAGTACTTC
.	.	TRBV5-4	TRBJ2-7	14	CASSLGLSPYEQYF	TGTGCCAGCAGCTTGGGACTTTCTCCCTACGAGCAGTACTTC
once	.	TRBV28	TRBJ2-5	14	CASSFLGPQETQYF	TGTGCCAGCAGTTTTCTAGGCCCCCAAGAGACCCAGTACTTC
.	TRBD2	TRBV5-4	TRBJ2-3	16	CASSLAGRGGTDTQYF	TGTGCCAGCAGCTTGGCCGGGCGGGGGGGCACAGATACGCAGTATTTT
.	TRBD1	TRBV28	TRBJ2-7	15	CASSPTGTGRGEQYF	TGTGCCAGCAGTCCAACAGGGACAGGGCGAGGCGAGCAGTACTTC
.	.	TRBV2	TRBJ1-1	17	CASSEAGAALLRTEAFF	TGTGCCAGCAGTGAAGCGGGGGCGGCCCTGTTGAGGACTGAAGCTTTCTTT
.	.	TRBV7-7	TRBJ2-1	13	CASSLVSGIEQFF	TGTGCCAGCAGCTTAGTTTCGGGTATTGAGCAGTTCTTC
.	TRBD1	TRBV5-4	TRBJ2-7	14	CASSPWTGEYEQYF	TGTGCCAGCAGCCCATGGACAGGGGAATACGAGCAGTACTTC
.	.	TRBV5-1	TRBJ2-1	14	CASSSRGGSNEQFF	TGCGCCAGCAGCTCGAGGGGGGGGTCCAATGAGCAGTTCTTC
.	TRBD1	TRBV11-2	TRBJ1-2	19	CASSSPKGQGEKPSYGYTF	TGTGCCAGCAGTTCCCCAAAAGGACAGGGCGAAAAACCCAGCTATGGCTACACCTTC
.	TRBD1	TRBV7-3	TRBJ1-1	11	CASSSGGLAFF	TGTGCCAGCAGCTCAGGGGGCCTAGCTTTCTTT
.	TRBD1	TRBV9	TRBJ1-1	15	CASSPSSGGETEAFF	TGTGCCAGCAGCCCTAGTTCAGGGGGCGAGACTGAAGCTTTCTTT
.	TRBD1	TRBV7-9	TRBJ2-7	14	CASSPRDSYYEQYF	TGTGCCAGCAGCCCCCGGGACAGCTACTACGAGCAGTACTTC
few	.	TRBV7-9	TRBJ1-2	15	CASSLADAGNYGYTF	TGTGCCAGCAGCTTAGCGGATGCAGGGAACTATGGCTACACCTTC
.	TRBD1	TRBV6-1	TRBJ1-1	15	CASMTGTKYPTEAFF	TGTGCCAGTATGACAGGGACGAAATATCCCACTGAAGCTTTCTTT
.	TRBD1	TRBV2	TRBJ1-3	15	CASSERDRGGNAIYF	TGTGCCAGCAGTGAACGGGACAGGGGAGGAAACGCCATATATTTT
.	TRBD1	TRBV10-3	TRBJ2-2	15	CAISGRGQGTGELFF	TGTGCCATCAGTGGTCGGGGACAGGGGACCGGGGAGCTGTTTTTT
.	TRBD2	TRBV6-1	TRBJ2-7	17	CASSDARTSGGFDEQYF	TGTGCCAGCAGTGACGCCCGGACTAGCGGGGGCTTCGACGAGCAGTACTTC
.	.	TRBV29-1	TRBJ1-4	13	CSVASGGNEKLFF	TGCAGCGTTGCGTCAGGAGGGAATGAAAAACTGTTTTTT
.	TRBD2	TRBV6-6	TRBJ2-2	16	CASSRLAGENTGELFF	TGTGCCAGCAGTCGACTAGCGGGGGAGAACACCGGGGAGCTGTTTTTT
few	TRBD1	TRBV15	TRBJ1-2	13	CATQRDRGHGYTF	TGTGCCACCCAGAGGGACAGGGGGCATGGCTACACCTTC
.	TRBD1	TRBV4-1	TRBJ1-2	16	CASSPHTRTGSYGYTF	TGCGCCAGCAGCCCACATACGCGGACAGGGTCCTATGGCTACACCTTC
.	.	TRBV7-9	TRBJ1-1	17	CASSPVVGGIGNTEAFF	TGTGCCAGCAGCCCCGTCGTGGGGGGTATAGGGAACACTGAAGCTTTCTTT
.	.	TRBV9	TRBJ1-2	15	CASSRRDIANYGYTF	TGTGCCAGCAGCCGACGGGACATAGCTAACTATGGCTACACCTTC
.	.	TRBV15	TRBJ2-7	15	CATSRDLGLIYEQYF	TGTGCCACCAGCAGAGATCTCGGTTTAATCTACGAGCAGTACTTC
.	TRBD1	TRBV30	TRBJ2-7	15	CAWSVQETGAYEQYF	TGTGCCTGGAGTGTACAGGAGACAGGGGCCTACGAGCAGTACTTC
.	.	TRBV5-1	TRBJ2-3	13	CASRQGFTDTQYF	TGCGCCAGCAGACAGGGTTTCACAGATACGCAGTATTTT
few	TRBD1	TRBV28	TRBJ1-6	14	CASTLAGQWEPLHF	TGTGCCAGCACCCTGGCGGGACAGTGGGAACCCCTCCACTTT
.	TRBD1	TRBV18	TRBJ2-5	13	CASSPGTGETQYF	TGTGCCAGCTCACCCGGGACAGGGGAGACCCAGTACTTC
.	TRBD1	TRBV7-6	TRBJ1-6	14	CASSLDRGNSPLHF	TGTGCCAGCAGCTTAGACAGGGGGAATTCACCCCTCCACTTT
.	.	TRBV2	TRBJ1-5	14	CASSAGRVGQPQHF	TGTGCCAGCAGTGCGGGCAGGGTCGGCCAGCCCCAGCATTTT
.	TRBD1	TRBV7-9	TRBJ2-7	14	CASSGTAPSTQQYF	TGTGCCAGCAGCGGGACAGCTCCCTCTACCCAGCAGTACTTC
.	.	TRBV19	TRBJ2-5	15	CASRQGGGRGETQYF	TGTGCCAGTAGACAGGGGGGGGGCCGGGGTGAGACCCAGTACTTC
once	TRBD1	TRBV18	TRBJ1-5	18	CASSQTPPGTGGGQPQHF	TGTGCCAGCTCACAAACCCCTCCCGGGACAGGTGGCGGTCAGCCCCAGCATTTT
.	TRBD2	TRBV5-1	TRBJ2-1	15	CASSLLAGGLNEQFF	TGCGCCAGCAGCTTGCTAGCGGGGGGGCTTAATGAGCAGTTCTTC
.	TRBD1	TRBV29-1	TRBJ1-1	14	CSVESGDRNTEAFF	TGCAGCGTTGAATCGGGGGACAGGAACACTGAAGCTTTCTTT
.	TRBD1	TRBV28	TRBJ1-1	13	CASRDDRGSKAFF	TGTGCCAGCAGGGACGACAGGGGGTCCAAAGCTTTCTTT
.	.	TRBV2	TRBJ1-5	14	CASSGQGRNQPQHF	TGTGCCAGCAGTGGCCAGGGGAGAAATCAGCCCCAGCATTTT
.	TRBD1	TRBV4-2	TRBJ1-2	15	CASSQGTGGGYGYTF	TGTGCCAGCAGCCAAGGGACAGGCGGGGGGTATGGCTACACCTTC
.	.	TRBV11-2	TRBJ1-4	12	CASSTLLGKLFF	TGTGCCAGCAGCACCCTACTCGGGAAACTGTTTTTT
.	TRBD1	TRBV7-9	TRBJ1-5	15	CASSLQGAGNQPQHF	TGTGCCAGCAGCCTCCAGGGGGCTGGCAATCAGCCCCAGCATTTT
.	.	TRBV7-9	TRBJ1-2	16	CASSQGRGPRNYGYTF	TGTGCCAGCAGCCAAGGGCGGGGCCCCAGGAACTATGGCTACACCTTC